The 14 T cell receptor beta chains listed next were all sequenced from one sample in a study of shared clonotypes between healthy human individuals (dated by TCRdb to the early 2020s). Library construction relied on the immunoSEQ multiplex PCR assay. TCRdb holds this immuneACCESS table with in-frame rearrangements only. Some clones are missing; in checked studies, unresolved V genes explain under half, and the rest has no known cause. The sample data list 1.5 million to 2.5 million clones, and approximately 94% of these were observed just once. Roughly 1% of the sample comes from the top ten. CD8 naive samples were CD45RO-negative cells positively selected for CCR7, giving a CD45RA+CCR7+ population that excluded TemRA cells. Material for sequencing was naive CD8+ T cells sorted from blood. The cell subset or site label, as the study defines it: CD45RA+CCR7+. The receptors were gathered from a young man in good health.

This rearrangement joins TRBV28 to TRBJ1-4; D gene unclear. This CDR3 spans 13 amino acids. CDR1 is MDHEN, CDR2 SYDVKM, per germline. V lost 6 bases, J lost 8 bases, and 13 bases lay in between. CDR3 coding DNA: TGTGCCAGCAGCCAAATTCGGAACGAAAAACTGTTTTTT. This gives the protein CASSQIRNEKLFF.

V and J are TRBV6-5 and TRBJ2-7, with 7 positions matching TRBD1. Germline lookup yields CDR1 MNHEY and CDR2 SVGAGI. With 5 bases clipped from V and 4 bases from J, the junction kept 2 bases outside the gene matches. The CDR3 contains 12 residues. CDR3 nucleotide sequence: TGTGCCAGCAGTCACAGGGGTTACGAGCAGTACTTC. Residues: CASSHRGYEQYF.

This chain connects TRBV28 to TRBJ2-7, with 8 bases identical to TRBD2. Trimming took 3 bases from V and 6 from J; bases not matched to a gene: 7. The CDR3 consists of 14 residues. Germline V lookup: CDR1 MDHEN, CDR2 SYDVKM. The CDR3 spells CASSFAGGAGEQYF. For the CDR3, the DNA is TGTGCCAGCAGTTTCGCCGGGGGGGCTGGCGAGCAGTACTTC.

The chain carries TRBV9 and TRBJ2-5, with D perhaps TRBD1 or TRBD2 (5 bases each). V was pared by 9 bases and J by 2 bases, with 17 bases between. This CDR3 comprises 14 residues. Germline V gene sequence: CDR1 SGDLS, CDR2 YYNGEE. CDR3 nucleotides: TGTGCCACTCTCTTCGGGACCACACAAGAGACCCAGTACTTC. Translated, it gives CATLFGTTQETQYF.

The genes are TRBV11-3 and TRBJ2-7, with D hard to call. V lost 5 bases, J lost 0 bases, and 8 bases lay in between. Germline assignment: CDR1 SGHNT and CDR2 YENEEA. The CDR3 consists of 13 residues. CDR3 nucleotide sequence: TGTGCCAGCAGCCTCGAACACTCCTACGAGCAGTACTTC. Its protein product is CASSLEHSYEQYF.

This clone was observed a handful of times. The V gene is TRBV27, the J gene TRBJ1-5; the D gene is possibly TRBD1 (5 bases). The germline gives CDR1 MNHEY, CDR2 SMNVEV (reference sequence). Deletions cut 3 bases from V and 3 bases from J, with 9 bases between. The CDR3 is 14 amino acids. The CDR3 DNA reads TGTGCCAGCAGTTTGGCAGGGTACAATCAGCCCCAGCATTTT. Translated, it gives CASSLAGYNQPQHF.

V gene TRBV6-1 combines with J gene TRBJ1-5; possible D gene TRBD1, 6 bases. CDR3 length: 15 amino acids. The germline V and J ends were trimmed by 7 bases and 0 bases, with 13 bases remaining between them. CDR1 and CDR2 from the germline V gene are MNHNS and SASEGT. In DNA form, the CDR3 reads TGTGCCAGCAAACAGGGACATATTAGCAATCAGCCCCAGCATTTT. Its protein product is CASKQGHISNQPQHF.

This clone has just a few counts. This chain links TRBV10-2 with TRBJ1-1; D gene uncertain. The CDR3 consists of 13 residues. Germline CDR1 reads WSHSY; CDR2 reads SAAADI. Trimming took 3 bases from V and 5 from J, leaving 10 bases between them. The CDR3 DNA reads as TGCGCCAGCAGTGAAACTTACGGGACTGAAGCTTTCTTT. This translates into CASSETYGTEAFF.

This clone was seen a single time. The chain uses TRBV4-1 and TRBJ1-2, with TRBD1 as a possible D gene (6 bases). Germline CDR1 and CDR2: MGHRA and YSYEKL. The CDR3 consists of 15 residues. Trimming cost V 2 bases and J 4 bases, with 14 bases left between them. The CDR3 DNA is TGCGCCAGCAGCCAAAGTGGAATGGACAGCTATGGCTACACCTTC. This translates into CASSQSGMDSYGYTF.

This sequence joins TRBV28 and TRBJ2-5; tentative D call: TRBD2 (6 bases). This CDR3 contains 14 residues. With 3 bases removed from V and 5 bases from J, the gap between germline ends came to 13 bases. The germline CDR1 and CDR2 sequences are MDHEN and SYDVKM. The CDR3 is CASSFAGSGETQYF. In nucleotides, the CDR3 is TGTGCCAGCAGTTTTGCAGGCAGCGGGGAGACCCAGTACTTC.

The chain is built from TRBV4-1 and TRBJ1-6, with D tentatively TRBD1 (5 bases). Per germline, CDR1 MGHRA and CDR2 YSYEKL. Trimming pared 3 bases from V and 5 bases from J, leaving 8 bases between. The CDR3 is made up of 14 amino acids. The CDR3 loop reads CASSHRVDNSPLHF. CDR3 nucleotides: TGCGCCAGCAGCCACAGGGTGGATAATTCACCCCTCCACTTT.

J is TRBJ2-1 and V is TRBV25-1, with 8 positions matching TRBD2. Trimming took 4 bases from V and 2 from J; bases not matched to a gene: 7. Germline V gene sequence: CDR1 MGHDK, CDR2 SYGVNS. CDR3 length: 16 residues. CDR3 nucleotides: TGTGCCAGCAGTGTTTTCAGCGGGGGAACCTACAATGAGCAGTTCTTC. It codes for CASSVFSGGTYNEQFF. The full variable domain, rest sourced from reference TRBV25-1 and TRBJ2-1, is EADIYQTPRYLVIGTGKKITLECSQTMGHDKMYWYQQDPGMELHLIHYSYGVNSTEKGDLSSESTVSRIRTEHFPLTLESARPSHTSQYLCASSVFSGGTYNEQFFGPGTRLTVL.

The chain has TRBV2 and TRBJ1-3, with D unresolved. Germline V lookup: CDR1 SNHLY, CDR2 FYNNEI. The CDR3 length is 17 residues. V lost 5 bases and J 0 bases, leaving 17 bases between the germline ends. The CDR3 here is CASSPKTGPSSGNTIYF. CDR3 DNA: TGTGCCAGCAGTCCAAAGACTGGGCCAAGCTCTGGAAACACCATATATTTT.

This clone was observed a single time. The CDR3 region is CAWSPSAGASEQYF. CDR3 coding DNA: TGTGCCTGGAGTCCCTCTGCGGGGGCCTCGGAGCAGTACTTC. The chain links TRBV30 to TRBJ2-7, with D possibly TRBD2 on 7 matching bases. Germline CDR1 and CDR2: GTSNPN and SVGIG (reference sequence). Deletions cut 2 bases from V and 7 bases from J, with 18 bases between. The CDR3 has 14 residues.